This TCR beta chain stems from a study of blood T cell repertoires in COVID-19. V was pared by 8 bases and J by 7 bases, with 25 bases of the junction left unmatched. Germline assignment: CDR1 MNHEY and CDR2 SMNVEV (reference sequence). This CDR3 is 21 amino acids long. Method: immunoSEQ multiplex PCR; TCRdb's copy keeps in-frame clones and lacks some. The table has about 72,000 clones, 80% to 95% seen once. The sequencing sample was made of peripheral blood. This sequence joins TRBV27 and TRBJ2-1; the match to TRBD2 covers 14 bases. The source of this sequence is a woman in her sixties with active COVID-19. The CDR3 here is CASGTGRPPGTSGRGGNEQFF. CDR3 nucleotides: TGTGCCAGCGGGACAGGGAGACCACCTGGGACTAGCGGGAGAGGTGGGAATGAGCAGTTCTTC.